The table lists the clone carrying this T cell receptor (beta chain) with many counts. The antigen remains undetermined. Genomic DNA, serving as template, underwent TCR beta VDJ and CDR3 profiling. TCRdb re-derived calls from the reads in MiXCR, one entry per CDR3 protein. This sample yields approximately 170,000 distinct CDR3 sequences, of which around 50% are seen a single time; 15% to 20% belongs to the top ten. The sample is drawn from a study of CD8+CD57+ T cells in acquired aplastic anemia. Background on the study: CD4+ and CD8+ cells, once sorted, gave DNA averaging roughly 3 ug. There were roughly 10 million reads, on average, for CD4+ cells from healthy donors.

Findings and limits, study-wide: Patients showed no significant difference from controls in CD8+ Simpson's diversity. Around 30 was the count of CD8+ CDR3 sequences that patients shared with controls.

The CDR3 is made up of 13 amino acids. Germline V CDR1 and CDR2: SGHKS, YYEKEE (reference sequence). Trimming stripped 8 bases from V and 3 bases from J, with 14 bases between. Sequencing was performed on sorted CD4+, CD8+, or CD8+CD57+ T cells (not recorded which) from PBMCs. This chain connects TRBV5-5 to TRBJ1-1; the D gene is possibly TRBD1 (6 bases). The sequence was collected from a human donor in good health, serving as a control. CDR3 loop: CASGRGGYTEAFF. The CDR3 bases are TGTGCCAGTGGACGAGGGGGGTACACTGAAGCTTTCTTT.